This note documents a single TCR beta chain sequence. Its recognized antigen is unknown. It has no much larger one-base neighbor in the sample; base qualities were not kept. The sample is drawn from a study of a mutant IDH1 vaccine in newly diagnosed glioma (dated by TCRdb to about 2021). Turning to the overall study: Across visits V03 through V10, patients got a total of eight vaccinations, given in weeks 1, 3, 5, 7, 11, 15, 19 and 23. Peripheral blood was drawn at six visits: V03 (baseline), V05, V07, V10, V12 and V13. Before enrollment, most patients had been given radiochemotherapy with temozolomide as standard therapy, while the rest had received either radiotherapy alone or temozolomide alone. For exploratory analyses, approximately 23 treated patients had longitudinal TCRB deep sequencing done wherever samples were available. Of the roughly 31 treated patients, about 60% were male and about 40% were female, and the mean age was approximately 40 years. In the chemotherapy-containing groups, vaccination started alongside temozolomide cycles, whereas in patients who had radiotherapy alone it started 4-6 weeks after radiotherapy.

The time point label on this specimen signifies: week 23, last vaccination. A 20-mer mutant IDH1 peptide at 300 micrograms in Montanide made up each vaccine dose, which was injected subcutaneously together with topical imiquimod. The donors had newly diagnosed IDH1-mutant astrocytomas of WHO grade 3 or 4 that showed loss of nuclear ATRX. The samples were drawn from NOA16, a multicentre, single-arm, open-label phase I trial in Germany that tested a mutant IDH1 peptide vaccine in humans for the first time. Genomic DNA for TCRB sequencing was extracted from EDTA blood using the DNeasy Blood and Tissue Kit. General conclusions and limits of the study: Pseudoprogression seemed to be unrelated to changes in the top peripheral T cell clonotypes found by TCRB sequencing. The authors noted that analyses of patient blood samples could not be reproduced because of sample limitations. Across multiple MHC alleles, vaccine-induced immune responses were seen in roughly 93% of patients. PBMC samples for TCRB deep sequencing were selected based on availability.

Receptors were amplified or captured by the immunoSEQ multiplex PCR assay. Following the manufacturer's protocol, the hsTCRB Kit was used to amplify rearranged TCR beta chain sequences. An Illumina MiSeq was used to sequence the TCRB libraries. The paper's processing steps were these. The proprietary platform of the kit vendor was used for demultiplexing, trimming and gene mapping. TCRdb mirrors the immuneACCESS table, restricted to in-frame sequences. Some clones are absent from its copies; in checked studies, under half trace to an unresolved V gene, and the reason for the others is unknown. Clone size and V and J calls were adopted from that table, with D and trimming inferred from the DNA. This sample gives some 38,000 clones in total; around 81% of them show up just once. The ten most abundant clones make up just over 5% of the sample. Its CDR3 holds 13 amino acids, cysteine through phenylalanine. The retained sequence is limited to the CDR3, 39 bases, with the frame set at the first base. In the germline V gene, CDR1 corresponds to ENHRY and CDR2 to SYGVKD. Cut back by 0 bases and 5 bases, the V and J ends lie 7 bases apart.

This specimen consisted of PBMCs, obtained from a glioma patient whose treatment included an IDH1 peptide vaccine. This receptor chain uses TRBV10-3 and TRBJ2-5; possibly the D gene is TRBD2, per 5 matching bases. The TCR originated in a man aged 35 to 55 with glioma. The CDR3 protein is CAISESPGETQYF. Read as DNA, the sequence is TGTGCCATCAGTGAGTCGCCGGGGGAGACCCAGTACTTC.